The 32 T cell receptor beta chains below were found in one sample sequenced in a study of T cell changes during pregnancy in multiple sclerosis. Produced via immunoSEQ multiplex PCR; TCRdb's table is partial and in-frame only. The sample consists of about 49,000 clones, around 95% of them appearing once. The sample in question was CD8+ T cells from peripheral blood mononuclear cells, obtained in the first trimester of pregnancy. All receptors derive from a female donor with multiple sclerosis, enrolled in a pregnancy study.

V usage is TRBV6-1 and J usage is TRBJ2-1; tentative D call: TRBD2 (5 bases). This CDR3 contains 15 residues. V was cut by 6 bases and J by 4 bases, with 16 bases left in between. Germline values: CDR1 MNHNS, CDR2 SASEGT. This CDR3 is CASSLGADVYNEQFF. DNA for the CDR3: TGTGCCAGCAGCCTGGGAGCGGATGTTTACAATGAGCAGTTCTTC.

This clone was picked up one time. V usage is TRBV5-6 and J usage is TRBJ2-7; 7 bases are shared with TRBD1. This CDR3 contains 16 residues. J was trimmed by 7 bases and V by 6 bases; bases with no gene match: 19. From germline, CDR1 is SGHDT and CDR2 YYEEEE. In nucleotides, the CDR3 is TGTGCCAGCAACTCCGGGACAGATCCTTTCCTACGAGAGCAGTACTTC. Its protein product is CASNSGTDPFLREQYF.

CDR3 in DNA: TGTGCCAGTAGTATGCCCCCTTCGACAGGGGAGGGCTATGGCTACACCTTC. It specifies CASSMPPSTGEGYGYTF. The gene calls are TRBV19 and TRBJ1-2; TRBD1 agrees at 8 bases. J was trimmed by 4 bases and V by 3 bases; bases with no gene match: 13. Germline V gene sequence: CDR1 LNHDA, CDR2 SQIVND (reference sequence). This CDR3 has 17 amino acids.

This chain uses TRBV27 with TRBJ2-7, with TRBD2 matching 11 bases. V lost 0 bases to trimming and J lost 6 bases; unmatched junction nucleotides: 4. The CDR3 runs 15 residues. CDR1 and CDR2 from the germline V gene are MNHEY and SMNVEV (reference sequence). Written as DNA, the CDR3 is TGTGCCAGCAGTTTATCGGTAGCGGGAGGGCTCGAGCAGTACTTC. It codes for CASSLSVAGGLEQYF.

The chain combines TRBV19 with TRBJ2-5; TRBD1 agrees at 8 bases. The germline V gene has CDR1 LNHDA and CDR2 SQIVND (reference sequence). The CDR3 spans 17 residues. The V gene end was trimmed by 4 bases and the J gene end by 1 base; junction bases not matched to a gene: 11. The CDR3 sequence is CASSKVRTGLIQETQYF. As DNA, the CDR3 is TGTGCCAGTAGTAAAGTAAGGACAGGGTTAATCCAAGAGACCCAGTACTTC.

The chain carries TRBV19 and TRBJ1-2; 7 nucleotides line up with TRBD1. Germline V gene sequence: CDR1 LNHDA, CDR2 SQIVND (reference sequence). The CDR3 length is 15 residues. The V and J ends lost 3 bases and 0 bases, in that order; junction bases with no gene match: 4. DNA for the CDR3: TGTGCCAGTAGTATGTCGGGACAGACTAACTATGGCTACACCTTC. This codes for CASSMSGQTNYGYTF.

This clone showed up just a few times. Here the CDR3 reads CASSLSTGSGYTF. DNA for the CDR3: TGTGCCAGCAGTTTATCGACAGGGAGCGGCTACACCTTC. V usage is TRBV27 and J usage is TRBJ1-2; 7 nucleotides line up with TRBD1. CDR1 and CDR2 from the germline V gene are MNHEY and SMNVEV (reference sequence). Trimming removed 0 bases from V and 8 bases from J; junction bases left unmatched: 3. The CDR3 is 13 amino acids.

The gene calls are TRBV4-1 and TRBJ1-1; the D is unclear. Germline lookup yields CDR1 MGHRA and CDR2 YSYEKL. V lost 5 bases, J lost 6 bases, and 16 bases lay in between. This CDR3 is 14 amino acids long. The CDR3: CASSYGEGNAEAFF. CDR3 nucleotide sequence: TGCGCCAGCAGCTATGGTGAGGGTAACGCTGAAGCTTTCTTT.

The rearrangement uses TRBV9 and TRBJ2-3; 7 bases match TRBD2. The junction had 7 bases not matched to a gene; V was cut back by 4 bases and J by 5 bases. The CDR3 spans 14 residues. Germline V gene sequence: CDR1 SGDLS, CDR2 YYNGEE. CDR3 loop: CASSNAGARDTQYF. In nucleotides, the CDR3 is TGTGCCAGCAGCAACGCGGGAGCCAGAGATACGCAGTATTTT.

CDR3 DNA: TGTGCCAGCAGCGCCGGGACTAGCGGGACCGGGGAGCTGTTTTTT. It encodes CASSAGTSGTGELFF. The V and J genes are TRBV9 and TRBJ2-2; 12 bases are shared with TRBD2. This CDR3 comprises 15 residues. Germline CDR1 is SGDLS and CDR2 is YYNGEE. V trimming: 3 bases; J trimming: 5 bases; junction bases outside the gene matches: 2.

CDR3 DNA sequence: TGTGCCAGCAGCGCCTTTCCAGATTTCACAGATACGCAGTATTTT. It is translated as CASSAFPDFTDTQYF. The V call is TRBV9, the J call TRBJ2-3; no firm D call. With 3 bases removed from V and 2 bases from J, the gap between germline ends came to 13 bases. CDR1 SGDLS and CDR2 YYNGEE come from the germline V gene. The CDR3 runs 15 residues. The variable domain in full, completed from reference TRBV9 and TRBJ2-3, reads DSGVTQTPKHLITATGQRVTLRCSPRSGDLSVYWYQQSLDQGLQFLIQYYNGEERAKGNILERFSAQQFPDLHSELNLSSLELGDSALYFCASSAFPDFTDTQYFGPGTRLTVL.

This sequence joins TRBV27 and TRBJ2-2; 15 bases match TRBD2. CDR3 length: 19 residues. V shed 6 bases and J 2 bases; nucleotides not matched to a gene: 10. Germline V gene lookup returns CDR1 MNHEY and CDR2 SMNVEV (reference sequence). The CDR3: CASRGAGGLAGGNTGELFF. As DNA, the CDR3 is TGTGCCAGCAGAGGGGCGGGGGGACTAGCGGGAGGAAACACCGGGGAGCTGTTTTTT.

The chain joins TRBV30 to TRBJ2-3, with 11 bases identical to TRBD2. There are 16 residues in the CDR3. Unmatched junction bases numbered 8, after V lost 1 base and J lost 5 bases. The germline V gene has CDR1 GTSNPN and CDR2 SVGIG (reference sequence). CDR3: CAWSERDTSGRDTQYF. CDR3 in DNA: TGTGCCTGGAGTGAGCGGGACACTAGCGGGAGAGATACGCAGTATTTT.

The rearrangement links TRBV7-8 to TRBJ2-3; D not resolved. V lost 2 bases to trimming and J lost 3 bases, with 6 bases between them. The germline V gene encodes CDR1 SGHVS and CDR2 FQNEAQ. This CDR3 comprises 13 residues. CDR3 coding DNA: TGTGCCAGCAGCTTAACAGAGACAGATACGCAGTATTTT. Protein product: CASSLTETDTQYF.

The chain carries TRBV7-9 and TRBJ2-5; 7 bases align to TRBD1. Germline CDR1 and CDR2: SEHNR and FQNEAQ (reference sequence). With 5 bases clipped from V and 5 bases from J, the junction kept 5 bases outside the gene matches. The CDR3 totals 13 residues. CDR3 region: CASSPQGVETQYF. The CDR3 DNA sequence: TGTGCCAGCAGCCCTCAGGGGGTGGAGACCCAGTACTTC.

The chain joins TRBV2 to TRBJ2-5, with 12 bases identical to TRBD2. CDR1 is SNHLY and CDR2 is FYNNEI in the germline V gene. The CDR3 runs 14 residues. V dropped 5 bases and J dropped 4; count of bases not matched to a gene: 2. CDR3 sequence reads: CASSWTSGAETQYF. The CDR3 DNA reads as TGTGCCAGCAGTTGGACTAGCGGGGCAGAGACCCAGTACTTC.

V and J are TRBV27 and TRBJ1-1; 9 bases are shared with TRBD1. This CDR3 contains 15 residues. Germline assignment: CDR1 MNHEY and CDR2 SMNVEV (reference sequence). V shed 7 bases, J shed 2 bases, and the junction held 8 bases outside the gene matches. The CDR3 DNA reads TGTGCCAGCATCGGGGGACAGGGCGGAAACACTGAAGCTTTCTTT. As protein: CASIGGQGGNTEAFF.

The V and J genes are TRBV7-6 and TRBJ2-1; 9 nucleotides line up with TRBD2. CDR1 is SGHVS, CDR2 FNYEAQ, per germline. This CDR3 is built from 15 residues. Germline trimming cut 2 bases from V and 4 bases from J; bases unmatched to any gene: 3. The CDR3 DNA reads TGTGCCAGCAGCTTAAGTCTAGCGGGGTACAATGAGCAGTTCTTC. The encoded protein is CASSLSLAGYNEQFF.

The chain employs TRBV11-2 and TRBJ2-2, with a possible D match to TRBD1 (5 bases). This CDR3 has 14 amino acids. Deletions cut 3 bases from V and 4 bases from J, with 9 bases between. Germline V gene data show CDR1 as SGHAT and CDR2 as FQNNGV. The CDR3 DNA sequence: TGTGCCAGCAGCTTGAGACAGTTCACCGGGGAGCTGTTTTTT. The encoded protein is CASSLRQFTGELFF.

This chain links TRBV27 with TRBJ2-6; no firm D call. Trimming removed 4 bases at V and 0 bases at J, with 4 bases between. The germline V gene has CDR1 MNHEY and CDR2 SMNVEV (reference sequence). CDR3 length equals 14 residues. The CDR3, as DNA: TGTGCCAGCAGTTGGGCCTCTGGGGCCAACGTCCTGACTTTC. Its translation: CASSWASGANVLTF.

The chain uses TRBV4-1 and TRBJ2-7; 7 bases align to TRBD2. CDR1 is MGHRA and CDR2 is YSYEKL in the germline V gene. V was pared by 2 bases and J by 6 bases, with 4 bases of the junction left unmatched. The CDR3 has 13 residues. DNA of the CDR3: TGCGCCAGCAGCCAAACTAGCGACTCCGAGCAGTACTTC. Translation: CASSQTSDSEQYF.

The table lists this clone with a count of one. Other DNA sequences in the sample encode the same CDR3. The chain couples TRBV27 to TRBJ1-1, with D hard to call. Looked up from germline, CDR1 is MNHEY and CDR2 is SMNVEV (reference sequence). Trimming cost V 2 bases and J 3 bases, with 7 bases left between them. The CDR3 runs to 13 residues. The CDR3 DNA is TGTGCCAGCAGTTTAGAGGGTGACACTGAAGCTTTCTTT. Its protein product is CASSLEGDTEAFF.

V gene TRBV7-9 combines with J gene TRBJ2-3, with 12 positions matching TRBD2. V lost 5 bases to trimming and J lost 3 bases; unmatched junction nucleotides: 6. The CDR3 totals 16 residues. Germline CDR1 reads SEHNR; CDR2 reads FQNEAQ (reference sequence). In DNA form, the CDR3 reads TGTGCCAGCAGCGCCCGGACTAGCGGGATGACAGATACGCAGTATTTT. Its protein product is CASSARTSGMTDTQYF. The full variable domain, its missing parts supplied by reference TRBV7-9 and TRBJ2-3, is DTGVSQNPRHKITKRGQNVTFRCDPISEHNRLYWYRQTLGQGPEFLTYFQNEAQLEKSRLLSDRFSAERPKGSFSTLEIQRTEQGDSAMYLCASSARTSGMTDTQYFGPGTRLTVL.

V gene TRBV29-1 combines with J gene TRBJ2-7; tentative D call: TRBD1 (5 bases). Germline CDR1 reads SQVTM; CDR2 reads ANQGSEA. CDR3 size: 14 residues. Trimming shortened V by 4 bases and J by 0 bases, and 13 bases separated the two germline ends. The CDR3 loop is CSVVETATSYEQYF. Here the CDR3 DNA reads TGCAGCGTTGTAGAGACAGCTACCTCCTACGAGCAGTACTTC.

CDR3 sequence: CASSLRGTETQYF. The CDR3 nucleotides are TGTGCCAGCAGCTTACGGGGGACAGAGACCCAGTACTTC. The genes are TRBV11-3 and TRBJ2-5; possible D gene TRBD2, 6 bases. The CDR3 totals 13 residues. Germline CDR1 SGHNT, CDR2 YENEEA. Trimming pared 2 bases from V and 4 bases from J, leaving 8 bases between.

The chain recombines TRBV27 with TRBJ1-1; TRBD1 is a possible D gene (6 bases). The CDR3 spans 14 residues. V was pared by 2 bases and J by 6 bases, with 13 bases between. Germline CDR1 is MNHEY and CDR2 is SMNVEV (reference sequence). The CDR3, as DNA: TGTGCCAGCAGTTTAGCAGGGGTGTTCTCTGAAGCTTTCTTT. Its translation is CASSLAGVFSEAFF.

Only one count was recorded for this clone. The gene calls are TRBV11-2 and TRBJ2-3; no definite D call. This CDR3 is built from 13 residues. Trimming shortened V by 4 bases and J by 2 bases, and 7 bases separated the two germline ends. From germline, CDR1 is SGHAT and CDR2 FQNNGV. CDR3 amino acids: CASSSEITDTQYF. The CDR3, as DNA: TGTGCCAGCAGCTCTGAGATCACAGATACGCAGTATTTT.

The chain couples TRBV27 to TRBJ2-7; D unresolved. CDR3 size: 12 residues. V lost 6 bases to trimming and J lost 3 bases, with 9 bases between them. CDR1 is MNHEY, CDR2 SMNVEV, per germline (reference sequence). CDR3 nucleotides: TGTGCCAGCAGCTCTGCGGACTACGAGCAGTACTTC. It encodes CASSSADYEQYF.

The chain carries TRBV4-1 and TRBJ2-7; 10 bases map to TRBD1. This CDR3 is 14 amino acids long. V was clipped by 4 bases and J by 3 bases; unmatched bases: 3. Germline lookup yields CDR1 MGHRA and CDR2 YSYEKL. CDR3 DNA: TGCGCCAGCAGCCCGGACAGGGGGAACTACGAGCAGTACTTC. It yields the protein CASSPDRGNYEQYF.

On this clone: At one boundary the junction diverges from the germline segment, which might be a read error. The chain has TRBV6-4 and TRBJ1-2; a weak D match, TRBD1 (5 bases). CDR1 is MRHNA and CDR2 is SNTAGT in the germline V gene. This CDR3 contains 12 residues. In DNA form, the CDR3 reads TGTGCCAGCAGTGACGGGGCAGGGCCCCCCGGCTTC. Residues: CASSDGAGPPGF.

This clone has only one observation. This chain links TRBV11-2 with TRBJ2-3; D not certain. Trimming cost V 6 bases and J 4 bases, with 8 bases left between them. The CDR3 is 12 amino acids. The V gene's germline CDR1 is SGHAT and CDR2 FQNNGV. Written as DNA, the CDR3 is TGTGCCAGCAGTCCACAAGCAGATACGCAGTATTTT. Its protein is CASSPQADTQYF.

J is TRBJ2-1 and V is TRBV4-1; TRBD2 might be the D (6 bases). The CDR3 has 17 amino acids. Trimming left V 0 bases short and J 2 bases short, with 14 bases between. The germline gives CDR1 MGHRA, CDR2 YSYEKL. CDR3 DNA: TGCGCCAGCAGCCAAGATGGGTGGGAGGCCCCCTACAATGAGCAGTTCTTC. Protein product: CASSQDGWEAPYNEQFF.